The present T cell receptor (beta chain) was sequenced within a study of T cell responses to AZD1222 COVID-19 vaccine. Study outcomes and limitations: Mapped onto spike, vaccine-associated CD4 TCRs spanned it and were dominant at 160-218 and 743-854. The breadth and depth of Spike-specific TCRs increased once two AZD1222 doses had been given. Repertoire samples came only from after the peak T cell response. Mostly white British, mostly female donors; authors suggested clonal diversity may be underestimated.

The assay was immunoSEQ multiplex PCR, and TCRdb's table has in-frame clones only and misses some. The sample carries 150,000 or so clones, more than 80% recorded once. Regarding this clone: Antigen specificity is unknown.

The starting material was peripheral blood, obtained on day 0 of MenACWY control vaccination. The clonotype originates from an adult in good health.

The CDR3 protein is CASSRPGHLLSGNTIYF. The DNA of the CDR3 is TGTGCCAGCAGTCGTCCGGGACACCTTCTATCTGGAAACACCATATATTTT. This rearrangement joins TRBV6-2 or TRBV6-3 to TRBJ1-3; tentative D call: TRBD1 (6 bases). Trimming removed 5 bases at V and 1 base at J, with 18 bases between. Germline CDR1 MNHEY, CDR2 SVGEGT. The CDR3 is made up of 17 amino acids.